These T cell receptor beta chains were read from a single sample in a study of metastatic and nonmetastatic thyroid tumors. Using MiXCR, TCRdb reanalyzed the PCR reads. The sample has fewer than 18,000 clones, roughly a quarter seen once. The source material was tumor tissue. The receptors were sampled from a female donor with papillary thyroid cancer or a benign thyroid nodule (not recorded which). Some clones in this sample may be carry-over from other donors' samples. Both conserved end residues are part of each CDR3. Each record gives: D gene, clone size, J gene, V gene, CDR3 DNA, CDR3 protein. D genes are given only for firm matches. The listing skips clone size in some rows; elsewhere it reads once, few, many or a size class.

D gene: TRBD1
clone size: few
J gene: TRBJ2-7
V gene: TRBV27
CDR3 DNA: TGTGCCAGCAGATGGCAGGGGGCCAACGAGCAGTACTTC
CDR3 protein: CASRWQGANEQYF

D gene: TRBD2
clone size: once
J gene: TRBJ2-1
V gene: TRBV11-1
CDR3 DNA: TGTGCCAGCAGCCCGGGACTAGCGGGAGGTGTTAATGAGCAGTTCTTC
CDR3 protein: CASSPGLAGGVNEQFF

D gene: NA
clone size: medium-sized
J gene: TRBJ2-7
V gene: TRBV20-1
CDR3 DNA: TGCAGTGCTAGTGACGGGGAGCAGTACTTC
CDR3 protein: CSASDGEQYF

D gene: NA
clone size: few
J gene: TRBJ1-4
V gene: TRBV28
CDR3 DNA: TGTGCCAGCAGTTTGGCGGGACAAGAAAAACTGTTTTTT
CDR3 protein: CASSLAGQEKLFF

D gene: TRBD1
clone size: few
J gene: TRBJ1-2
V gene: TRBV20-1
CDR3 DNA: TGCAGTGCTAGAGATCTGACAGGGGAAAACTATGGCTACACCTTC
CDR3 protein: CSARDLTGENYGYTF

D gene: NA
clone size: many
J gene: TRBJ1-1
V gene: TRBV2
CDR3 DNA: TGTGCCAGCAGTGCGGACGGACAGCCTGAAGCTTTCTTT
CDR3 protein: CASSADGQPEAFF

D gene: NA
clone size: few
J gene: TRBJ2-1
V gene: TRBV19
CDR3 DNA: TGTGCCAGTCGGGAGAGGGGGAGGCCCAATGAGCAGTTCTTC
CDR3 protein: CASRERGRPNEQFF

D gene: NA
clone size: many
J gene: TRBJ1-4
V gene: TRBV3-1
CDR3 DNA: TGTGCCAGCAGCCAAGACCCAGTGAGGGGGGAAAAACTGTTTTTT
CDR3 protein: CASSQDPVRGEKLFF

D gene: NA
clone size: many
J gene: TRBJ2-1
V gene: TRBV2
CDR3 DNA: TGTGCCAGCAGTCTCGACAATGAGCAGTTCTTC
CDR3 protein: CASSLDNEQFF

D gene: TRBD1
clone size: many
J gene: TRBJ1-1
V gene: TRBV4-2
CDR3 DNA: TGTGCCAGCAGCCAGCTTTTAGGGACAGGTAACACTGAAGCTTTCTTT
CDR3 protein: CASSQLLGTGNTEAFF

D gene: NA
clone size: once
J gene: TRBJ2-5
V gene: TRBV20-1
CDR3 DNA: TGCAGTGCTAGAGATTTCGTGGGAGGGGGGGAGACCAAGTACTTC
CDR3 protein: CSARDFVGGGETKYF

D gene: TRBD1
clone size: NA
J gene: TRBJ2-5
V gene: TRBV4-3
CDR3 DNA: TGCGCCAGCAGCCAAGATTTGGGCGGGACAGGGGGAGAGACCCAGTACTTC
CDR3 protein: CASSQDLGGTGGETQYF

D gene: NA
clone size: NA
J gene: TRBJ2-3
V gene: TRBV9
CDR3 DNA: TGTGCCAGCAGCGTAGGTTGGGGGAGTAGCACAGATACGCAGTATTTT
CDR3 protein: CASSVGWGSSTDTQYF

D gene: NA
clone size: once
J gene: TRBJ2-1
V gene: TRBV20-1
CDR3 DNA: TGCAGTGCTACGCCTTACGGGAATAACTACAATGAGCAGTTCTTC
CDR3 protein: CSATPYGNNYNEQFF

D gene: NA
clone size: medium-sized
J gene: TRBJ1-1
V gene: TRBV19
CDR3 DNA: TGTGCCAGTTTCCCTAGCTCCGGGGGTTTGAACACTGAAGCTTTCTTT
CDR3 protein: CASFPSSGGLNTEAFF

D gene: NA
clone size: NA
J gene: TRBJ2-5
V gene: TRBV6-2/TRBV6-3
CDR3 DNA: TGTGCCAGCAGTTACCAGGGTCAGACCCAGTACTTC
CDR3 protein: CASSYQGQTQYF

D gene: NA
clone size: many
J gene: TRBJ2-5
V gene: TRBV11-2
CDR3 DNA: TGTGCCAGCAGCTTAGAGTGGGAAAAACAAGAGACCCAGTACTTC
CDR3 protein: CASSLEWEKQETQYF

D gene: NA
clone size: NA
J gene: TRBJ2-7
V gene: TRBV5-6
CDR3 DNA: TGTGCCAGCAGCCCGGCGGGTAGGGGTCGCTACGAGCAGTACTTC
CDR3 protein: CASSPAGRGRYEQYF

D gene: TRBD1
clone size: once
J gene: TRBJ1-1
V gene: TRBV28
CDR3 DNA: TGTGCCAGCAGTTTCCTTGACAGGGGGATGTCTGAAGCTTTCTTT
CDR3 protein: CASSFLDRGMSEAFF

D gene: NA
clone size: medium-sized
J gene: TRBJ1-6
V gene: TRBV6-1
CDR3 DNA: TGTGCCAGCAGTTATCCAGGGGAGAATTCACCCCTCCACTTT
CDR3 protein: CASSYPGENSPLHF

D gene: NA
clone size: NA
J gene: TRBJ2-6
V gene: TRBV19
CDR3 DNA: TGTGCCAGTAGCTCCAGGTTCTCTGGGGCCAACGTCCTGACTTTC
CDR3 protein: CASSSRFSGANVLTF

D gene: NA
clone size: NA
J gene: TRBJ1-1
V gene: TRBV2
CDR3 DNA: TGTGCCAGCGCGTCAGACTTGAACACTGAAGCTTTCTTT
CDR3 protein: CASASDLNTEAFF

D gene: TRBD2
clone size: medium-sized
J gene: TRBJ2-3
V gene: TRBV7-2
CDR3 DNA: TGTGCCAGCAGCCGATTTAGCGGGATGACAGATACGCAGTATTTT
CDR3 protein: CASSRFSGMTDTQYF

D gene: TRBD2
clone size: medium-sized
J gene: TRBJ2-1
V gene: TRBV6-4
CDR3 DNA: TGTGCCAGCAGCCAGGGACTAGCGGGAGATGAGGTACAGTTCTTC
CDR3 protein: CASSQGLAGDEVQFF

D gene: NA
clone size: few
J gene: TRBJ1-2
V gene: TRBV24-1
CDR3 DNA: TGTGCCACCAGTGACGACAGGTCCTATGGCTACACCTTC
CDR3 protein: CATSDDRSYGYTF

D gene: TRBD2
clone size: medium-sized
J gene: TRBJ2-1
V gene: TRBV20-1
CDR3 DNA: TGCAGTGTTCCCCGGGGGGGGGACTACAATGAGCAGTTCTTC
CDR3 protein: CSVPRGGDYNEQFF

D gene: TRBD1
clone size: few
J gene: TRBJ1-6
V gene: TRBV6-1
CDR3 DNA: TGTGCCAGCAGTCCCGGGACAGGGGGGCGGTCACCCCTCCACTTT
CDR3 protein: CASSPGTGGRSPLHF

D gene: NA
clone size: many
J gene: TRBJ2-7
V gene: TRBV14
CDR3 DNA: TGTGCCAGCAGCCAAGTAGGAACAGGGACCTACGAGCAGTACTTC
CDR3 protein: CASSQVGTGTYEQYF

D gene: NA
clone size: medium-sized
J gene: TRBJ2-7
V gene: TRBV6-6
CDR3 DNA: TGTGCCAGCAGTTACCCGGACAGTTCCTACGAGCAGTACTTC
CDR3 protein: CASSYPDSSYEQYF

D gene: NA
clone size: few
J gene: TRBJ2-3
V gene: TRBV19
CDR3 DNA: TGTGCCAGCACGGGTCGGGATACGCAGTATTTT
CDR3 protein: CASTGRDTQYF

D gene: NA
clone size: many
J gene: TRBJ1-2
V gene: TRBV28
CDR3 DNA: TGTGCTTGGGGACGGGAGGTCCGAGGCTACACCTTC
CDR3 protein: CAWGREVRGYTF

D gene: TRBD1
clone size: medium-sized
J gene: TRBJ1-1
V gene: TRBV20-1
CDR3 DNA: TGCAGTGCTAGAGATTCAGGGACAGGGAACAGAGCTTTCTTT
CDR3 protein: CSARDSGTGNRAFF

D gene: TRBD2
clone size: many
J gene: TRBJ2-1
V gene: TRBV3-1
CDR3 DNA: TGTGCCAGCAGCCGACTTGGAATAGCGGGCCCCTACAATGAGCAGTTCTTC
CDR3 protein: CASSRLGIAGPYNEQFF

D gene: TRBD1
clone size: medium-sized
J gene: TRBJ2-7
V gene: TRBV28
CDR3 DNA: TGTGCCAGCAGTCGGACAGGGGAGGGTTGGAAAAAGTACTTC
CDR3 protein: CASSRTGEGWKKYF

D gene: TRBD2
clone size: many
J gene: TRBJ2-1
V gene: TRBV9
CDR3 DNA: TGTGCCAGCAGCGAGGGGACTAGCGGGAGAATTGGTGAGCAGTTCTTC
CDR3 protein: CASSEGTSGRIGEQFF